A single sample is the source of the 14 T cell receptor beta chains below, sequenced in a study of shared clonotypes between healthy human individuals. It was CD45RO-negative cells, positively selected for CCR7, that made up naive CD8 cells, with terminally differentiated effector memory CD45RA+ cells excluded. The assay was immunoSEQ multiplex PCR, and TCRdb's table has in-frame clones only and misses some. The data contain around 1,900,000 clones, roughly 95% of them singletons. Sequenced: naive CD8+ T cells from PBMCs. All receptors derive from a man aged 18 to 35 in good health. Some clones in this sample may be carry-over from other donors' samples.

Notes on this clone: Other DNA sequences from this sample encode an identical CDR3 as well. The CDR3 reads CASSQKGSSYNEQFF. As DNA, the CDR3 is TGCGCCAGCAGCCAAAAGGGAAGCTCCTACAATGAGCAGTTCTTC. The chain uses TRBV4-1 and TRBJ2-1; D is undetermined. The length of the CDR3 is 15 residues. Per the germline V gene, CDR1 is MGHRA and CDR2 is YSYEKL. Trimming shortened V by 2 bases and J by 0 bases, and 8 bases separated the two germline ends.

The chain combines TRBV7-9 with TRBJ2-3; D remains unclear. There are 14 residues in the CDR3. Germline lookup yields CDR1 SEHNR and CDR2 FQNEAQ (reference sequence). Trimming shortened V by 7 bases and J by 10 bases, and 21 bases separated the two germline ends. The CDR3 nucleotides read TGTGCCAGCATAAGGCTTGGATTGTTTGATGCGCAGTATTTT. Translation: CASIRLGLFDAQYF.

The chain carries TRBV9 and TRBJ2-3; the match to TRBD1 covers 8 bases. Germline V gene lookup returns CDR1 SGDLS and CDR2 YYNGEE. Unmatched junction bases numbered 4, after V lost 2 bases and J lost 2 bases. The CDR3 has 15 residues. The CDR3 coding sequence is TGTGCCAGCAGCGTGGACAGGGTCTACACAGATACGCAGTATTTT. Protein sequence: CASSVDRVYTDTQYF.

To note about this clone: Other nucleotide sequences from this sample produce the same CDR3. The V call is TRBV6-1, the J call TRBJ2-7; D uncertain. CDR1 is MNHNS and CDR2 is SASEGT in the germline V gene. Trimming cost V 1 base and J 3 bases, with 4 bases left between them. The CDR3 is 12 residues long. The CDR3 sequence is CASSEGNYEQYF. The CDR3 nucleotides read TGTGCCAGCAGTGAAGGAAACTACGAGCAGTACTTC.

The rearrangement uses TRBV7-9 and TRBJ2-2; no definite D call. The CDR3 loop spans 10 amino acids. The germline V gene encodes CDR1 SEHNR and CDR2 FQNEAQ (reference sequence). Trimming left V 11 bases short and J 6 bases short, with 7 bases between. This CDR3 reads CADTAGELFF. CDR3 DNA sequence: TGTGCCGACACCGCCGGGGAGCTGTTTTTT.

The V gene is TRBV9, the J gene TRBJ2-7, with 7 bases fitting TRBD2. V shed 4 bases, J shed 3 bases, and the junction held 10 bases outside the gene matches. The germline gives CDR1 SGDLS, CDR2 YYNGEE. This CDR3 has 15 amino acids. The CDR3 sequence is CASSPSRTGGYEQYF. DNA of the CDR3: TGTGCCAGCAGCCCAAGCCGAACGGGAGGCTACGAGCAGTACTTC. Based on the CDR3 plus reference TRBV9 and TRBJ2-7, the full variable domain is DSGVTQTPKHLITATGQRVTLRCSPRSGDLSVYWYQQSLDQGLQFLIQYYNGEERAKGNILERFSAQQFPDLHSELNLSSLELGDSALYFCASSPSRTGGYEQYFGPGTRLTVT.

In its sample, this clone was seen a few times. The V gene is TRBV29-1, the J gene TRBJ2-7; 7 nucleotides match TRBD1. Trimming at V came to 7 bases and at J to 5 bases, leaving 11 bases not matched to a gene. CDR1 SQVTM and CDR2 ANQGSEA come from the germline V gene. The CDR3 is 13 amino acids. CDR3 DNA: TGCAGCGCCGCAGGGGGTCATTGGCACGAGCAGTACTTC. Translated, it gives CSAAGGHWHEQYF.

This chain joins TRBV5-6 and TRBJ2-5, with D possibly being TRBD2 (5 bases). The germline V gene has CDR1 SGHDT and CDR2 YYEEEE. V lost 4 bases to trimming and J lost 9 bases, with 19 bases between them. The CDR3 is 14 residues long. CDR3 sequence (DNA): TGTGCCAGCAGCCTGGACTTGCCCCCAAAGGCCCAGTACTTC. This sequence encodes CASSLDLPPKAQYF.

The rearrangement uses TRBV21-1 and TRBJ1-5; TRBD1, the table's D call, was not compared with the DNA. TRBV21-1 is termed a pseudogene. The CDR3 runs to 21 residues. Here the CDR3 DNA reads TGTGCCAGCAGCTACCCCGGACAGTTCCCGAAAGATCCTTATAGCAATCAGCCCCAGCATTTT. Translated, it gives CASSYPGQFPKDPYSNQPQHF.

This chain connects TRBV6-6 to TRBJ1-1, with 8 bases identical to TRBD1. Trimming at V came to 10 bases and at J to 1 base, leaving 5 bases not matched to a gene. CDR3 length equals 13 residues. Germline V gene data show CDR1 as MNHNY and CDR2 as SVGAGI (reference sequence). The CDR3 is CAIGQGQNTEAFF. The CDR3 region has the DNA TGTGCCATCGGACAGGGACAGAACACTGAAGCTTTCTTT.

In its sample, this clone was seen once. The genes are TRBV9 and TRBJ2-2; D assignment may be TRBD1 or TRBD2 (6 bases each). V lost 4 bases to trimming and J lost 3 bases, with 16 bases between them. The length of the CDR3 is 16 residues. Germline V gene sequence: CDR1 SGDLS, CDR2 YYNGEE. CDR3 sequence (DNA): TGTGCCAGCAGCCGGGGGCGGACACCCGACACCGGGGAGCTGTTTTTT. Protein: CASSRGRTPDTGELFF.

This chain joins TRBV28 and TRBJ1-2, with a possible D match to TRBD1 (5 bases). This CDR3 spans 13 amino acids. The V end was cut by 4 bases, the J end by 5 bases, with 11 bases between. The germline CDR1 and CDR2 sequences are MDHEN and SYDVKM. In DNA, the CDR3 is TGTGCCAGCAGTTCCCCGGGACGGTATGGCTACACCTTC. Its protein is CASSSPGRYGYTF.

The gene calls are TRBV30 and TRBJ1-4; TRBD1 might be the D (6 bases). Per germline, CDR1 GTSNPN and CDR2 SVGIG (reference sequence). V was cut by 0 bases and J by 6 bases, with 14 bases left in between. This CDR3 is built from 15 residues. The CDR3 nucleotides read TGTGCCTGGAGTGTAATCCCGGGGGCGGATGAAAAACTGTTTTTT. Protein sequence: CAWSVIPGADEKLFF.

The chain joins TRBV7-8 to TRBJ2-2, with 7 bases aligning to TRBD1. The J segment lost 5 bases and the V segment lost 5 bases, leaving 11 bases of the junction unmatched. Per the germline V gene, CDR1 is SGHVS and CDR2 is FQNEAQ. The CDR3 runs 16 residues. The CDR3: CASSPNPGQLTGELFF. CDR3 coding DNA: TGTGCCAGCAGCCCTAACCCGGGACAGTTAACCGGGGAGCTGTTTTTT.